These T cell receptor beta chains were read from a single sample in a study of identical twins. TCRdb analysed the 5' RACE reads with MiXCR anew, one entry per CDR3 protein. The table has 400,000 to 500,000 distinct CDR3 sequences, approximately 17% seen once. Sequencing was performed on naive T cells sorted from blood. These receptor sequences come from a man between 50 and 59 years old in good health. CDR3s include the opening cysteine and the closing phenylalanine or tryptophan. The D gene is left open where the match is weak. Some rows have no size entry. The others give once, few or many, or a class for an expanded clone.

CDR3 protein: CASSYFLTSGSYEQYF
CDR3 DNA: TGTGCCAGCAGTTACTTTCTGACTAGCGGTTCCTACGAGCAGTACTTC
D gene: TRBD2
J gene: TRBJ2-7
clone size: few
V gene: TRBV6-2/TRBV6-3

CDR3 protein: CASRWDAGNTEAFF
CDR3 DNA: TGTGCCAGCAGATGGGACGCGGGTAACACTGAAGCTTTCTTT
D gene: -
J gene: TRBJ1-1
clone size: -
V gene: TRBV6-1

CDR3 protein: CASSYLSGTYEQYF
CDR3 DNA: TGTGCCAGCAGTTACTTGTCGGGAACCTACGAGCAGTACTTC
D gene: -
J gene: TRBJ2-7
clone size: -
V gene: TRBV6-5

CDR3 protein: CSATPGGGRGYEQYF
CDR3 DNA: TGCAGTGCGACCCCAGGGGGCGGGAGGGGCTACGAGCAGTACTTC
D gene: -
J gene: TRBJ2-7
clone size: few
V gene: TRBV20-1

CDR3 protein: CASSQTIGFHEQYF
CDR3 DNA: TGTGCCAGCAGTCAGACGATCGGGTTTCACGAGCAGTACTTC
D gene: -
J gene: TRBJ2-7
clone size: -
V gene: TRBV7-6

CDR3 protein: CASSPRGRGANVLTF
CDR3 DNA: TGTGCCAGCAGTCCTAGGGGGCGCGGGGCCAACGTCCTGACTTTC
D gene: TRBD1
J gene: TRBJ2-6
clone size: -
V gene: TRBV28

CDR3 protein: CASSLTYASGNTIYF
CDR3 DNA: TGTGCCAGCAGCCTTACATATGCCTCTGGAAACACCATATATTTT
D gene: -
J gene: TRBJ1-3
clone size: many
V gene: TRBV7-2

CDR3 protein: CASSPDGAPLSTEAFF
CDR3 DNA: TGCGCCAGCAGCCCGGACGGGGCCCCCCTGAGCACTGAAGCTTTCTTT
D gene: -
J gene: TRBJ1-1
clone size: -
V gene: TRBV5-1

CDR3 protein: CASRPIAGGLTDTQYF
CDR3 DNA: TGTGCCAGCAGACCTATAGCGGGCGGACTCACAGATACGCAGTATTTT
D gene: TRBD2
J gene: TRBJ2-3
clone size: -
V gene: TRBV12-3/TRBV12-4

CDR3 protein: CASSYRRGGSDEQYF
CDR3 DNA: TGTGCCAGCAGTTACCGTAGGGGGGGCAGCGACGAGCAGTACTTC
D gene: -
J gene: TRBJ2-7
clone size: many
V gene: TRBV6-5

CDR3 protein: CASSMTVRGYTF
CDR3 DNA: TGTGCCAGCAGCATGACAGTACGTGGCTACACCTTC
D gene: -
J gene: TRBJ1-2
clone size: few
V gene: TRBV7-2

CDR3 protein: CSAETGQGRNTEAFF
CDR3 DNA: TGCAGTGCGGAAACCGGACAGGGAAGGAACACTGAAGCTTTCTTT
D gene: TRBD1
J gene: TRBJ1-1
clone size: many
V gene: TRBV20-1

CDR3 protein: CASSSGQLEKLFF
CDR3 DNA: TGTGCCAGCAGCTCGGGACAGCTTGAAAAACTGTTTTTT
D gene: TRBD1
J gene: TRBJ1-4
clone size: -
V gene: TRBV28

CDR3 protein: CASSEEKGPYEQYF
CDR3 DNA: TGTGCCAGCAGTGAAGAGAAGGGACCGTACGAGCAGTACTTC
D gene: -
J gene: TRBJ2-7
clone size: -
V gene: TRBV2

CDR3 protein: CSATLDKSAGYTF
CDR3 DNA: TGCAGCGCCACCCTGGACAAAAGTGCCGGCTACACCTTC
D gene: -
J gene: TRBJ1-2
clone size: many
V gene: TRBV29-1

CDR3 protein: CSARVGPPAAGYTF
CDR3 DNA: TGCAGTGCTAGAGTAGGCCCACCAGCGGCTGGCTACACCTTC
D gene: -
J gene: TRBJ1-2
clone size: many
V gene: TRBV20-1

CDR3 protein: CSARPGRGTGDTQYF
CDR3 DNA: TGCAGTGCCCGCCCGGGCAGGGGGACTGGAGATACGCAGTATTTT
D gene: -
J gene: TRBJ2-3
clone size: few
V gene: TRBV20-1

CDR3 protein: CASRSSGRVVRAKNIQYF
CDR3 DNA: TGTGCCAGCCGAAGTAGCGGGAGAGTTGTTAGGGCCAAAAACATTCAGTACTTC
D gene: TRBD2
J gene: TRBJ2-4
clone size: many
V gene: TRBV27

CDR3 protein: CSAQNYEQYF
CDR3 DNA: TGCAGTGCCCAGAACTACGAGCAGTACTTC
D gene: -
J gene: TRBJ2-7
clone size: once
V gene: TRBV20-1

CDR3 protein: CASSFGKQPQHF
CDR3 DNA: TGTGCCAGCAGTTTTGGGAAACAGCCCCAGCATTTT
D gene: -
J gene: TRBJ1-5
clone size: -
V gene: TRBV12-3/TRBV12-4

CDR3 protein: CASSPRGDRDETQYF
CDR3 DNA: TGTGCCAGCAGCCCACGGGGCGACAGGGATGAGACCCAGTACTTC
D gene: TRBD1
J gene: TRBJ2-5
clone size: -
V gene: TRBV7-2

CDR3 protein: CASSSTSDRNPMNTEAFF
CDR3 DNA: TGCGCCAGCAGCTCTACCTCCGACAGGAACCCCATGAACACTGAAGCTTTCTTT
D gene: -
J gene: TRBJ1-1
clone size: few
V gene: TRBV5-1

CDR3 protein: CASSSGTGLTGELFF
CDR3 DNA: TGTGCCAGCAGCTCAGGAACAGGGCTCACCGGGGAGCTGTTTTTT
D gene: -
J gene: TRBJ2-2
clone size: few
V gene: TRBV7-2

CDR3 protein: CASSPGLGDGYGYTF
CDR3 DNA: TGTGCCAGCAGCCCTGGCCTCGGGGACGGCTATGGCTACACCTTC
D gene: -
J gene: TRBJ1-2
clone size: -
V gene: TRBV7-2

CDR3 protein: CATSDSKGQGPTDTQYF
CDR3 DNA: TGTGCCACCAGTGACTCCAAGGGACAGGGCCCGACAGATACGCAGTATTTT
D gene: TRBD1
J gene: TRBJ2-3
clone size: many
V gene: TRBV24-1

CDR3 protein: CSATDRLETQYF
CDR3 DNA: TGCAGTGCCACGGACAGGTTAGAGACCCAGTACTTC
D gene: TRBD1
J gene: TRBJ2-5
clone size: -
V gene: TRBV20-1

CDR3 protein: CASSQYPGVQETQYF
CDR3 DNA: TGCGCCAGCAGCCAATACCCAGGCGTCCAAGAGACCCAGTACTTC
D gene: -
J gene: TRBJ2-5
clone size: -
V gene: TRBV4-3

CDR3 protein: CASSGAGHQPQHF
CDR3 DNA: TGTGCCAGCAGTGGAGCGGGTCATCAGCCCCAGCATTTT
D gene: -
J gene: TRBJ1-5
clone size: -
V gene: TRBV6-1

CDR3 protein: CASSQDLGTGNQPQHF
CDR3 DNA: TGTGCCAGCAGCCAGGACCTTGGAACAGGCAATCAGCCCCAGCATTTT
D gene: -
J gene: TRBJ1-5
clone size: -
V gene: TRBV4-2

CDR3 protein: CASSYWRGGRQETQYF
CDR3 DNA: TGTGCCAGCAGTTACTGGCGGGGGGGGCGTCAAGAGACCCAGTACTTC
D gene: TRBD2
J gene: TRBJ2-5
clone size: -
V gene: TRBV6-5

CDR3 protein: CASSPGGWGTGELFF
CDR3 DNA: TGTGCCAGCAGCCCCGGGGGGTGGGGCACCGGGGAGCTGTTTTTT
D gene: TRBD2
J gene: TRBJ2-2
clone size: -
V gene: TRBV4-2

CDR3 protein: CASSRWLRETQYF
CDR3 DNA: TGTGCCAGCAGCAGGTGGTTAAGGGAGACCCAGTACTTC
D gene: -
J gene: TRBJ2-5
clone size: few
V gene: TRBV7-8

CDR3 protein: CSVVPTTDTQYF
CDR3 DNA: TGCAGCGTTGTTCCGACCACAGATACGCAGTATTTT
D gene: -
J gene: TRBJ2-3
clone size: -
V gene: TRBV29-1

CDR3 protein: CASSQGTSGSPYEQYF
CDR3 DNA: TGCGCCAGCAGCCAAGGGACTAGCGGGAGTCCCTACGAGCAGTACTTC
D gene: TRBD2
J gene: TRBJ2-7
clone size: -
V gene: TRBV4-3

CDR3 protein: CASSQIRANYGYTF
CDR3 DNA: TGCGCCAGCAGCCAAATTAGGGCAAACTATGGCTACACCTTC
D gene: -
J gene: TRBJ1-2
clone size: few
V gene: TRBV4-3

CDR3 protein: CASKGDSGPRGEQFF
CDR3 DNA: TGTGCCAGCAAGGGTGATAGCGGGCCTCGGGGGGAGCAGTTCTTC
D gene: TRBD2
J gene: TRBJ2-1
clone size: few
V gene: TRBV7-2

CDR3 protein: CASSSPVKSRDRGAREQYF
CDR3 DNA: TGCGCCAGCAGCTCTCCAGTGAAATCAAGGGACAGGGGGGCTCGGGAGCAGTACTTC
D gene: TRBD1
J gene: TRBJ2-7
clone size: -
V gene: TRBV5-1

CDR3 protein: CASSLTAFGYTF
CDR3 DNA: TGCGCCAGCAGCTTGACCGCATTCGGCTACACCTTC
D gene: -
J gene: TRBJ1-2
clone size: few
V gene: TRBV5-1

CDR3 protein: CSAWDGLSGDTQYF
CDR3 DNA: TGCAGTGCCTGGGACGGTCTCTCCGGAGATACGCAGTATTTT
D gene: -
J gene: TRBJ2-3
clone size: once
V gene: TRBV20-1

CDR3 protein: CASSYLAGPGAFF
CDR3 DNA: TGTGCCAGCAGTTACCTTGCCGGGCCGGGAGCTTTCTTT
D gene: -
J gene: TRBJ1-1
clone size: few
V gene: TRBV6-5

CDR3 protein: CAITPGLANEQYF
CDR3 DNA: TGTGCCATCACCCCGGGACTAGCGAACGAGCAGTACTTC
D gene: TRBD2
J gene: TRBJ2-7
clone size: many
V gene: TRBV10-3

CDR3 protein: CASSVAGNRGDGYTF
CDR3 DNA: TGTGCCAGCAGCGTAGCTGGGAACAGGGGCGATGGCTACACCTTC
D gene: TRBD1
J gene: TRBJ1-2
clone size: -
V gene: TRBV9

CDR3 protein: CASSSLRGKADTQYF
CDR3 DNA: TGTGCCAGCAGCTCTTTGCGGGGGAAGGCAGATACGCAGTATTTT
D gene: TRBD2
J gene: TRBJ2-3
clone size: few
V gene: TRBV11-2

CDR3 protein: CASSSQGARTEAFF
CDR3 DNA: TGTGCCAGCAGCTCACAGGGGGCGAGAACTGAAGCTTTCTTT
D gene: TRBD1
J gene: TRBJ1-1
clone size: -
V gene: TRBV6-2/TRBV6-3

CDR3 protein: CASSSGQGFGSPLHF
CDR3 DNA: TGTGCCAGCAGCTCTGGACAGGGGTTCGGGTCACCCCTCCACTTT
D gene: TRBD1
J gene: TRBJ1-6
clone size: -
V gene: TRBV7-9

CDR3 protein: CSARVGTSGSINEQFF
CDR3 DNA: TGCAGTGCTAGAGTAGGAACTAGCGGGAGTATTAATGAGCAGTTCTTC
D gene: TRBD2
J gene: TRBJ2-1
clone size: few
V gene: TRBV20-1

CDR3 protein: CASSQVGAETYEQYF
CDR3 DNA: TGCGCCAGCAGCCAAGTCGGCGCCGAAACCTACGAGCAGTACTTC
D gene: -
J gene: TRBJ2-7
clone size: -
V gene: TRBV4-3

CDR3 protein: CSATTGTSLTNEQYF
CDR3 DNA: TGCAGTGCTACTACCGGGACTAGCCTTACCAACGAGCAGTACTTC
D gene: TRBD2
J gene: TRBJ2-7
clone size: -
V gene: TRBV20-1

CDR3 protein: CASSAVHGREQYF
CDR3 DNA: TGTGCCAGCAGCGCCGTACACGGGCGGGAGCAGTACTTC
D gene: -
J gene: TRBJ2-7
clone size: few
V gene: TRBV9

CDR3 protein: CASRTDLSGANVLTF
CDR3 DNA: TGCGCCAGCAGGACAGACCTCTCTGGGGCCAACGTCCTGACTTTC
D gene: -
J gene: TRBJ2-6
clone size: -
V gene: TRBV5-1